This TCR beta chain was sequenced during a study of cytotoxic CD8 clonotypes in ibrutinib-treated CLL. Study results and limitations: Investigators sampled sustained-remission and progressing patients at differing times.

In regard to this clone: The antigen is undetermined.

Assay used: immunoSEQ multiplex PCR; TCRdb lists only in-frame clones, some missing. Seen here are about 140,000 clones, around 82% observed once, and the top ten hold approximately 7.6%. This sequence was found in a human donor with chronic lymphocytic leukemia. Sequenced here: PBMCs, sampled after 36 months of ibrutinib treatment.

The CDR3 reads CAWSAGGLPTDTQYF. The CDR3 DNA follows: TGTGCCTGGAGTGCAGGGGGACTGCCCACAGATACGCAGTATTTT. V gene TRBV30 combines with J gene TRBJ2-3; maybe TRBD1 (7 bases). The V and J ends lost 1 base and 2 bases respectively, with 13 bases between them. CDR3 length: 15 amino acids. CDR1 is GTSNPN, CDR2 SVGIG, per germline (reference sequence).